A single sample gave rise to the 18 T cell receptor beta chains below, sequenced in a study of shared clonotypes between healthy human individuals. The table came from immunoSEQ multiplex PCR; TCRdb's copy has only in-frame clones and leaves some out. The profile shows approximately 500,000 clones, roughly 85% of them singletons. What was sequenced was PBMCs. These receptors were taken from a woman between 40 and 55 years old in good health. Some clones in this sample may be carry-over from other donors' samples.

V and J are TRBV5-4 and TRBJ1-2; no clear D. The ends were cut back, 1 base at V and 1 base at J, with 8 bases in the middle. This CDR3 spans 14 amino acids. The V gene's germline CDR1 is SGHNT and CDR2 YYREEE (reference sequence). The CDR3 DNA follows: TGTGCCAGCAGCTTGCCAGGAGATAACTATGGCTACACCTTC. This encodes CASSLPGDNYGYTF.

The genes are TRBV30 and TRBJ2-3; D uncertain. The CDR3 spans 12 residues. The V gene lost 4 bases and the J gene lost 3 bases, with 8 bases spanning the gap. Germline-derived CDR1 and CDR2 are GTSNPN and SVGIG (reference sequence). CDR3 sequence reads: CAWTQETDTQYF. CDR3 nucleotide sequence: TGTGCCTGGACTCAAGAAACAGATACGCAGTATTTT. The full variable domain, rest sourced from reference TRBV30 and TRBJ2-3, is SQTIHQWPATLVQPVGSPLSLECTVEGTSNPNLYWYRQAAGRGLQLLFYSVGIGQISSEVPQNLSASRPQDRQFILSSKKLLLSDSGFYLCAWTQETDTQYFGPGTRLTVL.

This chain joins TRBV14 and TRBJ1-1; 7 nucleotides line up with TRBD1. This CDR3 has 15 amino acids. The V gene end was trimmed by 1 base and the J gene end by 0 bases; junction bases not matched to a gene: 2. The germline V gene has CDR1 SGHDN and CDR2 FVKESK. The CDR3 DNA is TGTGCCAGCAGCCAAGGGGGGACAGTGAACACTGAAGCTTTCTTT. Protein product: CASSQGGTVNTEAFF.

The chain recombines TRBV7-3 with TRBJ1-5; D is ambiguous. The CDR3 has 14 residues. Germline V gives CDR1 SGHTA, CDR2 FQGTGA. The V end lost 3 bases, the J end lost 3 bases, and 9 bases lay between the germline ends. The DNA of the CDR3 is TGTGCCAGCAGCTTGGACGGCCCCAATCAGCCCCAGCATTTT. Its translation: CASSLDGPNQPQHF.

CDR3 amino acids: CASSLQGGLDEQYF. CDR3 bases: TGTGCCAGCAGCTTACAGGGGGGGCTCGACGAGCAGTACTTC. The rearrangement joins TRBV7-9 to TRBJ2-7; either TRBD1 or TRBD2 may fit D (7 bases each). This CDR3 is 14 amino acids long. Between the trimmed V and J ends, which lost 2 bases and 5 bases, there was a span of 13 bases. From germline, CDR1 is SEHNR and CDR2 FQNEAQ (reference sequence).

This clone was found many times. V is TRBV7-8 and J is TRBJ2-7; the D is unclear. V was clipped by 5 bases and J by 0 bases, with 11 bases between them. The CDR3 runs 14 residues. Per the germline V gene, CDR1 is SGHVS and CDR2 is FQNEAQ. CDR3 loop: CASSPSHVSYEQYF. Written as DNA, the CDR3 is TGTGCCAGCAGCCCCTCACACGTCTCCTACGAGCAGTACTTC. Full variable domain (missing parts from reference TRBV7-8 and TRBJ2-7): GAGVSQSPRYKVAKRGQDVALRCDPISGHVSLFWYQQALGQGPEFLTYFQNEAQLDKSGLPSDRFFAERPEGSVSTLKIQRTQQEDSAVYLCASSPSHVSYEQYFGPGTRLTVT.

The rearrangement links TRBV11-2 to TRBJ2-3, with 7 bases fitting TRBD1. From germline, CDR1 is SGHAT and CDR2 FQNNGV. CDR3 length: 15 residues. The ends lost 5 bases at V and 4 bases at J; junction bases unmatched: 9. The CDR3 bases are TGTGCCAGCAGCAACTTGGCAGGGGGTGCAGATACGCAGTATTTT. Residues: CASSNLAGGADTQYF.

This chain uses TRBV2 with TRBJ2-1; D unclear. This CDR3 is 14 amino acids long. Trimming cost V 3 bases and J 8 bases, with 14 bases left between them. Germline-derived CDR1 and CDR2 are SNHLY and FYNNEI. Here the CDR3 DNA reads TGTGCCAGCAGTGACGGGCTCCTTGGGGATGAGCAGTTCTTC. Translated: CASSDGLLGDEQFF.

In regard to this clone: A much larger clone differs by one base, so this may be a read error. This rearrangement joins TRBV4-1 to TRBJ2-3; D remains ambiguous. Germline V CDR1 and CDR2: MGHRA, YSYEKL. V lost 1 base, J lost 1 base, and 6 bases lay in between. This CDR3 is built from 14 residues. CDR3 nucleotides: TGCGCCAGCAGCCAAGCTTGGGGCACAGATACGCAGTATTTT. This encodes CASSQAWGTDTQYF.

This clone was counted between two and nine times. The chain has TRBV28 and TRBJ2-7; D unresolved. The V and J ends lost 7 bases and 3 bases respectively, with 10 bases between them. The CDR3 is 12 amino acids. Germline CDR1 reads MDHEN; CDR2 reads SYDVKM. In DNA, the CDR3 is TGTGCCAGCACCAAACCCGGCTACGAGCAGTACTTC. Its protein is CASTKPGYEQYF.

This chain links TRBV29-1 with TRBJ2-3; 13 positions agree with TRBD2. Germline CDR1 and CDR2: SQVTM and ANQGSEA. The ends lost 8 bases at V and 3 bases at J; junction bases unmatched: 5. The CDR3 consists of 14 residues. The CDR3 reads CSTRTSGRTDTQYF. CDR3 in DNA: TGCAGCACTCGGACTAGCGGGAGAACAGATACGCAGTATTTT.

As regards this clone: This likely came from a read error, as a far larger clone is one base away. The chain has TRBV30 and TRBJ1-2, with D hard to call. Germline V gene sequence: CDR1 GTSNPN, CDR2 SVGIG (reference sequence). The CDR3 is 12 residues long. Deletions cut 2 bases from V and 4 bases from J, with 8 bases between. CDR3 amino acids: CAWSLPTYGYTF. In DNA form, the CDR3 reads TGTGCCTGGAGTCTACCGACCTATGGCTACACCTTC. Variable domain in full (rest from reference TRBV30 and TRBJ1-2): SQTIHQWPATLVQPVGSPLSLECTVEGTSNPNLYWYRQAAGRGLQLLFYSVGIGQISSEVPQNLSASRPQDRQFILSSKKLLLSDSGFYLCAWSLPTYGYTFGSGTRLTVV.

This clone was seen a single time. The chain joins TRBV10-1 to TRBJ2-2; D is unresolved. The length of the CDR3 is 14 residues. The V end lost 7 bases, the J end lost 1 base, and 10 bases lay between the germline ends. The germline CDR1 and CDR2 sequences are WNHNN and SYGVQD (reference sequence). DNA of the CDR3: TGCGCCAGCACACCTCAGGTGAACACCGGGGAGCTGTTTTTT. Residues: CASTPQVNTGELFF.

The rearrangement uses TRBV28 and TRBJ2-5; no definite D call. TRBJ2-7 explains the end of the DNA better; the J call may be wrong. Germline values: CDR1 MDHEN, CDR2 SYDVKM. CDR3 size: 12 residues. The CDR3: CASSSVYYEQYF. The CDR3 bases are TGTGCCAGCAGTTCGGTGTACTACGAGCAGTACTTC.

The V and J genes are TRBV5-1 and TRBJ2-7, with TRBD2 matching over 9 bases. CDR3 length equals 18 residues. Losses at the gene ends were 0 bases for V and 4 bases for J; bases not matched to a gene: 14. CDR1 is SGHRS, CDR2 YFSETQ, per germline. The CDR3 here is CASSLAGLAGAREYEQYF. The CDR3 DNA sequence: TGCGCCAGCAGCTTGGCCGGCTTAGCGGGAGCCAGGGAATACGAGCAGTACTTC.

V and J are TRBV6-6 and TRBJ2-5; no definite D call. Germline CDR1 and CDR2: MNHNY and SVGAGI (reference sequence). The CDR3 is 13 residues long. Trimming stripped 10 bases from V and 2 bases from J, with 14 bases between. The CDR3 region has the DNA TGTGCCACCAATCTCTGGGGTCAAGAGACCCAGTACTTC. Encoded protein: CATNLWGQETQYF.

The chain has TRBV28 and TRBJ2-7, with 8 bases fitting TRBD2. Trimming at V came to 8 bases and at J to 2 bases, leaving 8 bases not matched to a gene. The CDR3 is 14 amino acids. Germline V gene lookup returns CDR1 MDHEN and CDR2 SYDVKM. The CDR3: CASHRGGDPYEQYF. The CDR3 region has the DNA TGTGCCAGCCACCGGGGGGGGGATCCCTACGAGCAGTACTTC.

The V and J genes are TRBV7-9 and TRBJ2-4, with 10 bases lining up with TRBD1. This CDR3 comprises 14 residues. V was pared by 4 bases and J by 8 bases, with 5 bases of the junction left unmatched. CDR1 and CDR2 from the germline V gene are SEHNR and FQNEAQ (reference sequence). The CDR3 here is CASSSPGTGDIQYF. The CDR3, as DNA: TGTGCCAGCAGCTCGCCGGGGACAGGGGACATTCAGTACTTC. The variable domain in full, completed from reference TRBV7-9 and TRBJ2-4, reads DTGVSQNPRHKITKRGQNVTFRCDPISEHNRLYWYRQTLGQGPEFLTYFQNEAQLEKSRLLSDRFSAERPKGSFSTLEIQRTEQGDSAMYLCASSSPGTGDIQYFGAGTRLSVL.